This T cell receptor (beta chain) was sequenced during a study of kidney transplant recipient with SARS-CoV-2 infection. On this clonotype itself: A junction boundary mismatches the germline segment, possibly from a read error.

Germline V gene lookup returns CDR1 SGHTA and CDR2 FQGNSA. CDR3 length equals 12 residues. Each CDR3 protein is one row after TCRdb ran MiXCR on the reads. This repertoire shows fewer than 250,000 distinct CDR3 sequences, about 28% found once; its top ten account for about 7%. V is TRBV7-2 and J is TRBJ1-2; possibly TRBD1 for D (6 bases). This clonotype was obtained from a male patient aged 25 to 39 who had COVID-19 and was a kidney transplant recipient. Some T cells may trace back to the graft donor. This material consisted of a blood sample, taken at baseline and on day 111 from a kidney transplant recipient. CDR3 nucleotides: TGTGCCGGCAGCTTAGGGGGTTATGGCTACACCTTC. Translating it yields CAGSLGGYGYTF.